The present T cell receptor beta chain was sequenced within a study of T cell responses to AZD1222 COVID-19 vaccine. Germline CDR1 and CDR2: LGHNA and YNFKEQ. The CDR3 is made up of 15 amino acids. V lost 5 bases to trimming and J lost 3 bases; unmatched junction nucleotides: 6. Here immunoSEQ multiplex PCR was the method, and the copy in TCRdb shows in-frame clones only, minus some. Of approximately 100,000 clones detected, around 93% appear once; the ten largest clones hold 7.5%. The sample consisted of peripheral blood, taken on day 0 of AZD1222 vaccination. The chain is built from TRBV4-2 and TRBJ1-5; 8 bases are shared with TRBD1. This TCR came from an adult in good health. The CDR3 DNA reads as TGTGCCAGCAGCTTAACGACAGGGGCCAATCAGCCCCAGCATTTT. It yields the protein CASSLTTGANQPQHF.